A selection of T cell receptor beta chains follows, all from one sample in a study of T cells in Graves' hyperthyroidism and ophthalmopathy. TCRdb called the multiplex PCR reads again in MiXCR, with one record for every CDR3 protein. Of around 350,000 distinct CDR3 sequences in the sample, roughly 15% are singletons; the top ten hold approximately 19%. The source material was blood. The receptor source for this set is a woman between 55 and 75 years old with Graves' ophthalmopathy. Both conserved end residues are part of each CDR3. Each record gives: V gene, D gene, CDR3 length, clone size, J gene, CDR3 protein, CDR3 DNA. The D gene is left open where the match is weak. Clone size is shown for a subset of rows, as once, few, many or a class of expanded clone.

v_call: TRBV25-1
d_call: .
cdr3_length: 13
clone_size: .
j_call: TRBJ1-1
cdr3_aa: CASSNIGNTEAFF
cdr3_nt: TGTGCCAGCAGTAATATAGGCAACACTGAAGCTTTCTTT

v_call: TRBV4-1
d_call: TRBD1
cdr3_length: 16
clone_size: few
j_call: TRBJ2-7
cdr3_aa: CASSQLQTGNSYEQYF
cdr3_nt: TGCGCCAGCAGCCAGCTTCAGACAGGGAACTCCTACGAGCAGTACTTC

v_call: TRBV13
d_call: .
cdr3_length: 15
clone_size: few
j_call: TRBJ2-3
cdr3_aa: CASSPMARNTDTQYF
cdr3_nt: TGTGCCAGCAGCCCAATGGCGCGGAACACAGATACGCAGTATTTT

v_call: TRBV6-1
d_call: .
cdr3_length: 17
clone_size: .
j_call: TRBJ2-2
cdr3_aa: CASSPREGAKNTGELFF
cdr3_nt: TGTGCCAGCAGCCCCCGGGAGGGGGCAAAGAACACCGGGGAGCTGTTTTTT

v_call: TRBV5-1
d_call: TRBD2
cdr3_length: 14
clone_size: .
j_call: TRBJ2-7
cdr3_aa: CANSPRGTNYEQYF
cdr3_nt: TGCGCCAACAGCCCCAGAGGGACTAACTACGAGCAGTACTTC

v_call: TRBV10-2
d_call: TRBD2
cdr3_length: 16
clone_size: .
j_call: TRBJ2-1
cdr3_aa: CASSDLAGGPMDEQFF
cdr3_nt: TGCGCCAGCAGTGATCTGGCGGGAGGGCCTATGGATGAGCAGTTCTTC

v_call: TRBV20-1
d_call: .
cdr3_length: 13
clone_size: .
j_call: TRBJ2-1
cdr3_aa: CSARDGTTNEQFF
cdr3_nt: TGCAGTGCTAGAGATGGGACAACCAATGAGCAGTTCTTC

v_call: TRBV19
d_call: .
cdr3_length: 14
clone_size: .
j_call: TRBJ2-7
cdr3_aa: CASSPGRNSYEQYF
cdr3_nt: TGTGCCAGTAGCCCGGGACGGAACTCCTACGAGCAGTACTTC

v_call: TRBV24-1
d_call: TRBD1
cdr3_length: 15
clone_size: many
j_call: TRBJ1-5
cdr3_aa: CATSVSGGLNQPQHF
cdr3_nt: TGTGCCACCAGTGTGTCAGGGGGTCTCAATCAGCCCCAGCATTTT

v_call: TRBV3-1
d_call: .
cdr3_length: 17
clone_size: few
j_call: TRBJ1-4
cdr3_aa: CASSRISLPATNEKLVF
cdr3_nt: TGTGCCAGCAGCCGGATATCGCTGCCCGCAACTAATGAAAAACTGGTTTTT

v_call: TRBV20-1
d_call: .
cdr3_length: 11
clone_size: many
j_call: TRBJ2-5
cdr3_aa: CSARGDETQYF
cdr3_nt: TGCAGTGCTAGAGGGGATGAGACCCAGTACTTC

v_call: TRBV5-1
d_call: .
cdr3_length: 12
clone_size: many
j_call: TRBJ2-3
cdr3_aa: CASAPQGHTQYF
cdr3_nt: TGCGCCAGTGCCCCACAGGGCCATACGCAGTATTTT

v_call: TRBV4-1
d_call: TRBD2
cdr3_length: 16
clone_size: many
j_call: TRBJ2-7
cdr3_aa: CASSQVRIVAGDEQYF
cdr3_nt: TGCGCCAGCAGCCAAGTAAGGATAGTAGCGGGAGACGAGCAGTACTTC

v_call: TRBV30
d_call: TRBD1
cdr3_length: 17
clone_size: many
j_call: TRBJ1-1
cdr3_aa: CAWSVRRSGQGASEAFF
cdr3_nt: TGTGCCTGGAGTGTACGAAGGAGTGGACAGGGGGCATCTGAAGCTTTCTTT

v_call: TRBV15
d_call: TRBD2
cdr3_length: 16
clone_size: .
j_call: TRBJ2-1
cdr3_aa: CATSGPGTSGYNEQFF
cdr3_nt: TGTGCCACCAGCGGCCCTGGGACTAGCGGATACAATGAGCAGTTCTTC

v_call: TRBV20-1
d_call: TRBD2
cdr3_length: 18
clone_size: many
j_call: TRBJ2-7
cdr3_aa: CSARLKPPAGTSSYEQYF
cdr3_nt: TGCAGTGCTAGATTAAAACCCCCCGCCGGGACTAGCTCCTACGAGCAGTACTTC

v_call: TRBV7-8
d_call: TRBD1
cdr3_length: 17
clone_size: many
j_call: TRBJ2-4
cdr3_aa: CASSLGRGQGKGNIQYF
cdr3_nt: TGTGCCAGCAGCTTAGGGAGAGGACAGGGAAAGGGAAACATTCAGTACTTC

v_call: TRBV20-1
d_call: TRBD2
cdr3_length: 15
clone_size: few
j_call: TRBJ2-5
cdr3_aa: CSATGLAGLRETQYF
cdr3_nt: TGCAGTGCCACCGGACTAGCGGGACTCCGAGAGACCCAGTACTTC

v_call: TRBV27
d_call: .
cdr3_length: 13
clone_size: many
j_call: TRBJ1-2
cdr3_aa: CASSLSQEYGYTF
cdr3_nt: TGTGCCAGCAGTTTATCACAAGAGTATGGCTACACCTTC

v_call: TRBV12-3/TRBV12-4
d_call: TRBD1
cdr3_length: 14
clone_size: .
j_call: TRBJ1-1
cdr3_aa: CASSLDRGRTEAFF
cdr3_nt: TGTGCCAGCAGCCTAGACAGGGGGAGGACTGAAGCTTTCTTT

v_call: TRBV10-3
d_call: TRBD2
cdr3_length: 15
clone_size: .
j_call: TRBJ2-1
cdr3_aa: CAISVGTTPDNEQFF
cdr3_nt: TGTGCCATCAGTGTCGGGACTACCCCTGACAATGAGCAGTTCTTC

v_call: TRBV10-1
d_call: .
cdr3_length: 13
clone_size: many
j_call: TRBJ1-2
cdr3_aa: CASSEVQGYGYTF
cdr3_nt: TGCGCCAGCAGTGAGGTACAGGGATATGGCTACACCTTC

v_call: TRBV7-6
d_call: TRBD2
cdr3_length: 15
clone_size: few
j_call: TRBJ2-1
cdr3_aa: CASSLSAGGSDEQFF
cdr3_nt: TGTGCCAGCAGCTTGTCGGCGGGAGGAAGCGATGAGCAGTTCTTC

v_call: TRBV6-1
d_call: TRBD2
cdr3_length: 14
clone_size: many
j_call: TRBJ2-3
cdr3_aa: CASRERGSTDTQYF
cdr3_nt: TGTGCCAGCAGGGAGCGGGGTTCCACAGATACGCAGTATTTT

v_call: TRBV6-5
d_call: .
cdr3_length: 15
clone_size: .
j_call: TRBJ2-7
cdr3_aa: CASSYAQGGSYEQYF
cdr3_nt: TGTGCCAGCAGTTACGCACAGGGCGGCTCCTACGAGCAGTACTTC

v_call: TRBV5-1
d_call: TRBD1
cdr3_length: 16
clone_size: many
j_call: TRBJ2-1
cdr3_aa: CASSLLMTGGRDEQFF
cdr3_nt: TGCGCCAGCAGCCTTCTTATGACAGGGGGAAGGGATGAGCAGTTCTTC

v_call: TRBV6-1
d_call: .
cdr3_length: 12
clone_size: few
j_call: TRBJ1-1
cdr3_aa: CASSSAAGESFF
cdr3_nt: TGTGCCAGCAGTTCTGCGGCTGGGGAATCGTTCTTT

v_call: TRBV3-1
d_call: TRBD1
cdr3_length: 14
clone_size: many
j_call: TRBJ2-3
cdr3_aa: CASSLGTGTDTQYF
cdr3_nt: TGTGCCAGCAGCCTCGGGACAGGGACAGATACGCAGTATTTT

v_call: TRBV2
d_call: .
cdr3_length: 11
clone_size: many
j_call: TRBJ2-1
cdr3_aa: CASPSYNEQFF
cdr3_nt: TGTGCCAGTCCCTCCTACAATGAGCAGTTCTTC

v_call: TRBV28
d_call: .
cdr3_length: 15
clone_size: many
j_call: TRBJ1-6
cdr3_aa: CASSSPPTMRSPLHF
cdr3_nt: TGTGCCAGCAGTTCGCCTCCGACTATGCGTTCACCCCTCCACTTT

v_call: TRBV10-3
d_call: .
cdr3_length: 14
clone_size: many
j_call: TRBJ2-7
cdr3_aa: CAITSGPSSYEQYF
cdr3_nt: TGTGCCATCACATCGGGACCAAGCTCCTACGAGCAGTACTTC

v_call: TRBV3-1
d_call: .
cdr3_length: 15
clone_size: many
j_call: TRBJ2-7
cdr3_aa: CASSQVSDVGYEQYF
cdr3_nt: TGTGCCAGCAGCCAAGTGTCGGATGTAGGCTACGAGCAGTACTTC

v_call: TRBV2
d_call: TRBD1
cdr3_length: 16
clone_size: many
j_call: TRBJ2-7
cdr3_aa: CASSGQGQGARYEQYF
cdr3_nt: TGTGCCAGCAGTGGACAGGGACAGGGGGCAAGGTACGAGCAGTACTTC

v_call: TRBV20-1
d_call: .
cdr3_length: 9
clone_size: few
j_call: TRBJ2-7
cdr3_aa: CSAGYEQYF
cdr3_nt: TGCAGTGCTGGGTACGAGCAGTACTTC

v_call: TRBV11-2
d_call: .
cdr3_length: 14
clone_size: many
j_call: TRBJ2-7
cdr3_aa: CASSLGRGTYEQYF
cdr3_nt: TGTGCCAGCAGCTTAGGAAGGGGGACCTACGAGCAGTACTTC

v_call: TRBV7-8
d_call: .
cdr3_length: 18
clone_size: .
j_call: TRBJ2-1
cdr3_aa: CAGSQPKSRAPFYNEQFF
cdr3_nt: TGTGCCGGCAGTCAACCGAAGTCCCGTGCCCCCTTCTACAATGAGCAGTTCTTC

v_call: TRBV7-9
d_call: TRBD2
cdr3_length: 16
clone_size: .
j_call: TRBJ2-7
cdr3_aa: CASSLDYLAGAYEQYF
cdr3_nt: TGTGCCAGCAGCTTAGATTATCTAGCGGGAGCCTACGAGCAGTACTTC

v_call: TRBV15
d_call: .
cdr3_length: 15
clone_size: few
j_call: TRBJ1-4
cdr3_aa: CATSKRPQLIEKLFF
cdr3_nt: TGTGCCACCAGCAAGAGGCCGCAACTTATAGAAAAACTGTTTTTT

v_call: TRBV28
d_call: TRBD1
cdr3_length: 16
clone_size: many
j_call: TRBJ2-3
cdr3_aa: CASSLPGQRRGDTQYF
cdr3_nt: TGTGCCAGCAGCCTCCCGGGACAGCGACGTGGAGATACGCAGTATTTT

v_call: TRBV7-9
d_call: TRBD1
cdr3_length: 15
clone_size: many
j_call: TRBJ2-3
cdr3_aa: CASSAAGGLGDTQYF
cdr3_nt: TGTGCCAGCAGCGCCGCAGGGGGCCTTGGAGATACGCAGTATTTT

v_call: TRBV7-9
d_call: .
cdr3_length: 14
clone_size: many
j_call: TRBJ2-7
cdr3_aa: CASSFGLATGEQYF
cdr3_nt: TGTGCCAGCAGCTTCGGGCTAGCGACTGGCGAGCAGTACTTC

v_call: TRBV5-1
d_call: TRBD2
cdr3_length: 16
clone_size: .
j_call: TRBJ2-1
cdr3_aa: CASSLLTSGRAIEQFF
cdr3_nt: TGCGCCAGCAGCTTACTGACTAGCGGGAGGGCTATTGAGCAGTTCTTC